A single T cell receptor (beta chain) is shown here with its context. Its antigen is as yet unknown. The authors extracted RNA and reverse transcribed it into cDNA as the sequencing template. Assay: immunoSEQ multiplex PCR; the TCRdb copy retains only in-frame clones and omits some. This table holds 75,000 to 100,000 clones, about 71% found once. The data belong to a study of CD8+ T cells in alopecia areata. Background on the study: Treated patients were scored for severity by percent of scalp affected.

As for treatment: oral pan-JAK inhibitor, 5-10 mg twice daily. PBMCs provided sorted CD4+ and CD8+ T cells. Study conclusions and caveats: Throughout tofacitinib, many expanded lesional clones continued to persist in scalp and blood.

The material sequenced was CD8+ T cells sorted from blood, taken at approximately week 42, from a patient treated with tofacitinib. The clonotype originates from a human donor with alopecia areata.

The CDR3 region is CASSTLPGNTEAFF. The CDR3 bases are TGCGCCAGCAGCACTCTCCCGGGGAACACTGAAGCTTTCTTT. The chain links TRBV4-3 to TRBJ1-1; D ambiguous. V lost 5 bases and J lost 1, with 11 bases in between. This CDR3 contains 14 residues. Germline assignment: CDR1 LGHNA and CDR2 YSLEER.